This TCR beta chain was sequenced for a study of CD8+ T cells in alopecia areata. On the study more broadly: Female C3H/HeJ recipients aged about 7-11 weeks got skin from C3H/HeJ graft donors aged roughly 6-13 months that had spontaneous alopecia. Study findings and constraints: Scalp samples also contribute reads from the resident alphabeta T cells found in normal skin. Against the mouse data, patients shared TCRs less clearly, possibly for HLA reasons.

Cells that came from pooled cutaneous lymph nodes were sorted using CD4, CD8alpha, NKG2D, NKG2ACE and other markers. CDR1 NSHNY and CDR2 SYGAGN come from the germline V gene. The CDR3 loop spans 14 amino acids. V shed 1 base, J shed 3 bases, and the junction held 2 bases outside the gene matches. This clone came up a few times. No antigen is known for it. The gene names given are mouse names. The CDR3 end falls 4 residues outside the read, so it is completed with the germline J gene. This sample also contains other DNA sequences that code for the same CDR3. RNA was isolated and reverse transcribed to cDNA, the sequencing template. Clones were read by immunoSEQ multiplex PCR, and TCRdb kept only the in-frame ones, dropping some. The sample gives about 270,000 clones, none seen only once, and the top ten clones hold roughly 1.2%.

Sequencing used CD4+ T cells sorted from a lymph node. The TCR comes from a C3H/HeJ mouse with alopecia areata. The mice in this strain carry MHC haplotype H2-k. This chain joins TRBV13-1 and TRBJ1-2, with 8 bases that match TRBD1. The covered CDR3 bases are TGTGCCAGCAGTGATCAGGGGGCTGACTCC. Translated: CASSDQGADS. The full CDR3 sequence reads CASSDQGADSDYTF.